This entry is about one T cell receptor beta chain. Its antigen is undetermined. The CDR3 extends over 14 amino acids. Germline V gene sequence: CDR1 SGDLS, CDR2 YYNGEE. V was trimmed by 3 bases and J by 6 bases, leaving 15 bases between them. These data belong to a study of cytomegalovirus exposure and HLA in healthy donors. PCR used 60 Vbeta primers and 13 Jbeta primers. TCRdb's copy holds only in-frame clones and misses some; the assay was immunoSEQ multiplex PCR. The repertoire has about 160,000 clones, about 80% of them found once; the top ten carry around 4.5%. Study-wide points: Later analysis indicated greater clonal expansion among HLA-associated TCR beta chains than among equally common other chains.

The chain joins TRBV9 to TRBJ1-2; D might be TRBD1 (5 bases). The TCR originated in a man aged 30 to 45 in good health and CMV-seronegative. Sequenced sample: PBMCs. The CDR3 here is CASSEAGRGNGYTF. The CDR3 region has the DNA TGTGCCAGCAGCGAAGCGGGACGCGGGAATGGCTACACCTTC.